The rows below give T cell receptor beta chains drawn from one sample of a study of T-cell memory formation after mild COVID-19. In TCRdb, the 5' RACE reads were re-called with MiXCR into one record per CDR3 protein. Of hundreds of thousands of distinct CDR3 sequences in the sample, 20% to 30% were seen once. Sequencing was carried out using PBMCs or a T cell subset sorted from them (not recorded which). All receptors derive from an adult woman who had mild COVID-19 (a few samples of this study predate the infection). Cell type and time point are not known. Both conserved end residues are part of each CDR3. The D gene is left open where the match is weak. The size of a clone is reported for some rows only, either as once, few or many, or as a class for expanded clones.

>TRBV20-1|TRBD2|TRBJ2-1|few
TGCAGTGCTAGCAGGACTAGCGGGAGCAGTGAGCAGTTCTTC
CSASRTSGSSEQFF
>TRBV21-1|NA|TRBJ2-3|NA
TGTGCCAGCAGCAAAGGTGGGACTAGGGGTTCTACAGATACGCAGTATTTT
CASSKGGTRGSTDTQYF
>TRBV24-1|TRBD2|TRBJ2-3|NA
TGTGCCACCAGTGACCGATTAGCGGGAGCGAGGACAGATACGCAGTATTTT
CATSDRLAGARTDTQYF
>TRBV5-4|TRBD1|TRBJ2-1|NA
TGTGCCAGCAGCTCACCGGGACAGTTTGATGAGCAGTTCTTC
CASSSPGQFDEQFF
>TRBV12-3/TRBV12-4|NA|TRBJ2-1|few
TGTGCCAGCAGTTTCCAAGCTCCAAACAATGAGCAGTTCTTC
CASSFQAPNNEQFF
>TRBV10-3|NA|TRBJ2-7|few
TGTGCCATCAGTGAAAACTCCTACGAGCAGTACTTC
CAISENSYEQYF
>TRBV24-1|NA|TRBJ2-1|NA
TGTGCCACCGGGCAGAGAAATGAGCAGTTCTTC
CATGQRNEQFF
>TRBV4-1|TRBD1|TRBJ2-7|NA
TGCGCCAGCAGCCAGAGCGCCACAGGGGAGTTCTCCTACGAGCAGTACTTC
CASSQSATGEFSYEQYF
>TRBV20-1|NA|TRBJ2-7|NA
TGCAGTGCTAGAACGGGGTTTGGGACCTACGAGCAGTACTTC
CSARTGFGTYEQYF
>TRBV9|TRBD2|TRBJ2-5|few
TGTGCCAGCAGCGCGACTAGCGGACAAGAGACCCAGTACTTC
CASSATSGQETQYF